What follows describes a single T cell receptor (beta chain). Its antigen is as yet unknown. The V gene end was trimmed by 7 bases and the J gene end by 9 bases; junction bases not matched to a gene: 15. CDR3 size: 15 residues. The source of the sample is a study of tumor-infiltrating lymphocytes in primary liver carcinoma. Taking about 18-32 mg of unsorted bulk tissue, the authors co-extracted RNA and DNA. The patients had histopathologically diagnosed primary liver carcinoma, and their disease was treated by surgical resection. Tumor samples uniformly had over 75% viable tumor cells. Regarding the study as a whole: Tumor region pairs outstripped tumor-adjacent and tumor-blood pairs in overlap.

The template, 500 ng total RNA, yielded TCR beta cDNA made with a constant-region primer. Amplification in three nested multiplex PCR rounds with slightly modified ARM-PCR gave rise to TCR beta libraries. Investigators reported that the first two PCR rounds, at 10 cycles each, used TRBV1-TRBV30 forward primers with a C-beta reverse primer. TCRdb re-derived calls from the multiplex PCR reads in MiXCR, one entry per CDR3 protein. This table has roughly 57,000 distinct CDR3 sequences, 71% appearing once. The V gene is TRBV23-1, the J gene TRBJ2-1, with 7 bases fitting TRBD1. TRBV23-1 is flagged as an ORF with uncertain function. The source is a middle-aged man with primary liver carcinoma and hepatitis B virus infection. The sequenced sample consisted of liver tumor tissue from sampling region 2. Subset given: tumor region T2, inferior pole. For the CDR3, the DNA is TGCGCCAGCAAACAGGGGCGGGCGAGCGACCTTGAGCAGTTCTTC. It translates to CASKQGRASDLEQFF.